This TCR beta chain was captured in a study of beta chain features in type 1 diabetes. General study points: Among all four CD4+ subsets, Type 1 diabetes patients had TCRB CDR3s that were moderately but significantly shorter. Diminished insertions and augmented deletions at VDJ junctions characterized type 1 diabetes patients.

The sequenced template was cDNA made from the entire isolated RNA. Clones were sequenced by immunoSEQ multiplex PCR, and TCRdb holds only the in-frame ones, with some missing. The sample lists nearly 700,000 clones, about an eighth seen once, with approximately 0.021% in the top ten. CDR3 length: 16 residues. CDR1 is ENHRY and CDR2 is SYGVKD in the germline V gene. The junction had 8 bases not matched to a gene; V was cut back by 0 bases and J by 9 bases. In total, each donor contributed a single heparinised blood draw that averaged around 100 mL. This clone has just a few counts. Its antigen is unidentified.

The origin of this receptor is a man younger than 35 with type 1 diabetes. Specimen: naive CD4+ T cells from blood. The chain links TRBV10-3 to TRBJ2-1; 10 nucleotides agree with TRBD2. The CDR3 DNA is TGTGCCATCAGTGAGTCCGGACTAGCGGCGGGGGGTGAGCAGTTCTTC. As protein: CAISESGLAAGGEQFF.